This record concerns one T cell receptor (beta chain) sequence. Antigen specificity is unknown. Germline lookup yields CDR1 MNHEY and CDR2 SMNVEV (reference sequence). The CDR3 runs 16 residues. Trimming cost V 0 bases and J 3 bases, with 15 bases left between them. This sample is part of a study of T cell repertoires in cytomegalovirus infection. Findings of the study overall: HLA-C-restricted CMV clonotypes gave the most frequent clonotype in two of eight donors. Individuals carrying CMV plus the relevant HLA were identified by cumulative frequency of public TCR beta families.

TCRdb analysed the reads with MiXCR anew, one entry per CDR3 protein. The sample has roughly 230,000 distinct CDR3 sequences; 15% to 20% are singletons. The receptor was isolated from a human donor in good health (CMV status not recorded). Some clones in this sample may be carry-over from other donors' samples. The chain combines TRBV27 with TRBJ2-7; D could derive from TRBD1 or TRBD2 (5 bases each). What was sequenced was CD8+ T cells from PBMCs. The CDR3 loop reads CASSLSEGTKHYEQYF. The CDR3 DNA is TGTGCCAGCAGTTTATCGGAAGGGACGAAGCACTACGAGCAGTACTTC.